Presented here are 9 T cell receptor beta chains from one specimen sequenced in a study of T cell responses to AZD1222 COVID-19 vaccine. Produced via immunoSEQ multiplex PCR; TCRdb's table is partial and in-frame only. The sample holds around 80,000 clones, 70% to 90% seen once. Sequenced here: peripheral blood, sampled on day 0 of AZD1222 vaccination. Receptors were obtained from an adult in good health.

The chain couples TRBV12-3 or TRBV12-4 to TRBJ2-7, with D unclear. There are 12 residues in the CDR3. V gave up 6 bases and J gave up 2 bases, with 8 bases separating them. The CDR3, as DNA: TGTGCCAGCAGGTATGAAACCTACGAGCAGTACTTC. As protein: CASRYETYEQYF.

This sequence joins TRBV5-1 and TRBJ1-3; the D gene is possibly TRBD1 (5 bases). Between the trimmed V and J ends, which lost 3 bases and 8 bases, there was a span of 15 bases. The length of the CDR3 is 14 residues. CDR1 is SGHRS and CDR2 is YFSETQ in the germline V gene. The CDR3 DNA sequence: TGCGCCAGCAGCTACGGGACGGCCAGAGACACCATATATTTT. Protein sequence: CASSYGTARDTIYF.

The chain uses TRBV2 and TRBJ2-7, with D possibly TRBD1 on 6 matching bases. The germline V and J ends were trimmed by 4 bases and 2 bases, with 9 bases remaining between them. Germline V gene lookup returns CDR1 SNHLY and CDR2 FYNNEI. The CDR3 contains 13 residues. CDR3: CASSADRTYEQYF. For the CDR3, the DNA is TGTGCCAGCAGTGCGGACAGAACCTACGAGCAGTACTTC.

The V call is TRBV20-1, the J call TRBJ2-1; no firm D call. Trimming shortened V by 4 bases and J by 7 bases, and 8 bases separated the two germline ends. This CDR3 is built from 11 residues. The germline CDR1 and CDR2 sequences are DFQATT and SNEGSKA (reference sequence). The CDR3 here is CSATLVNEQFF. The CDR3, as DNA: TGCAGTGCTACTTTAGTAAATGAGCAGTTCTTC.

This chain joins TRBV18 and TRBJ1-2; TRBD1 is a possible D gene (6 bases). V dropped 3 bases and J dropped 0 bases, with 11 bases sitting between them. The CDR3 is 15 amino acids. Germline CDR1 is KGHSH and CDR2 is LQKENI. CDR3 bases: TGTGCCAGCTCACCCGCGACAGGCTCTAACTATGGCTACACCTTC. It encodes CASSPATGSNYGYTF.

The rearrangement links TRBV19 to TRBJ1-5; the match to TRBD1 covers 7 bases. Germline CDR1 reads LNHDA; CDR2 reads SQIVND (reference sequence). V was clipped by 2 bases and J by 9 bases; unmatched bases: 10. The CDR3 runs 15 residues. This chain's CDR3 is CASSIRQGPGWPQHF. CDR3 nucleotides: TGTGCCAGTAGTATAAGACAGGGCCCCGGGTGGCCCCAGCATTTT. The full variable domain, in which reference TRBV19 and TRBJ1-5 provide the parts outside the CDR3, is DGGITQSPKYLFRKEGQNVTLSCEQNLNHDAMYWYRQDPGQGLRLIYYSQIVNDFQKGDIAEGYSVSREKKESFPLTVTSAQKNPTAFYLCASSIRQGPGWPQHFGDGTRLSIL.

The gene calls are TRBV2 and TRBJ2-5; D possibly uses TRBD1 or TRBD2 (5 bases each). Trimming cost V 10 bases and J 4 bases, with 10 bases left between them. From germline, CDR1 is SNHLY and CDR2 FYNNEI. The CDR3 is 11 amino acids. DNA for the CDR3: TGTGCCATTTGGGACCGAGAGACCCAGTACTTC. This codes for CAIWDRETQYF.

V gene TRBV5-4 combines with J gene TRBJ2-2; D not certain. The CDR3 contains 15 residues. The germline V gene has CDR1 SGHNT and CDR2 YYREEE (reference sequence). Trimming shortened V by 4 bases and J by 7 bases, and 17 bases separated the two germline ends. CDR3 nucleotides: TGTGCCAGCAGCCCCCCCACAGCAGCCGTCGGGGAGCTGTTTTTT. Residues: CASSPPTAAVGELFF.

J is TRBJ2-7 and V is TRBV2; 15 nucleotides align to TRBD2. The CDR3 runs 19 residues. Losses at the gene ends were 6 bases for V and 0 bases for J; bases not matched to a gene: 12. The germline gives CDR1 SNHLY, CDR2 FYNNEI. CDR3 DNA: TGTGCCAGCAGGGATCGAGGGACTAGCGGGGGGCAGAGCTCCTACGAGCAGTACGTC. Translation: CASRDRGTSGGQSSYEQYV.